Presented here are 27 T cell receptor beta chains from one specimen sequenced in a study of human thymus T cells. Resected material from corrective heart surgery provided the thymus tissue analysed. Generated by immunoSEQ multiplex PCR, the TCRdb table keeps only in-frame clones and is missing some. The sample consists of under 150,000 clones, over 85% of them appearing once. The sample consisted of thymus tissue. These receptors came from a boy under two years old with a congenital heart defect but otherwise immunologically healthy.

This rearrangement joins TRBV28 to TRBJ2-7, with TRBD1 as a possible D gene (5 bases). Germline CDR1 is MDHEN and CDR2 is SYDVKM. The V end was cut by 7 bases, the J end by 0 bases, with 10 bases between. CDR3 length: 13 residues. This chain's CDR3 is CASTGQISYEQYF. The CDR3 DNA sequence: TGTGCCAGCACAGGGCAGATCTCCTACGAGCAGTACTTC.

In regard to this clone: Mismatch with germline at one junction end may stem from a read error. This rearrangement joins TRBV7-2 to TRBJ2-3, with 8 bases fitting TRBD2. The CDR3 is 15 residues long. Germline CDR1 is SGHTA and CDR2 is FQGNSA. CDR3 sequence reads: CASSVPRGGTDTQYF. The CDR3 region has the DNA TGTGCCAGCAGCGTGCCTCGGGGGGGCACGGATACGCAGTATTTT.

The chain joins TRBV19 to TRBJ2-5; tentatively, D is TRBD1 or TRBD2 (6 bases each). This CDR3 region has 18 residues. Germline V gives CDR1 LNHDA, CDR2 SQIVND (reference sequence). Deletions cut 2 bases from V and 2 bases from J, with 21 bases between. DNA of the CDR3: TGTGCCAGTAGTATATTTGGTAACAGGGAGGCCCATCAAGAGACCCAGTACTTC. Translating gives CASSIFGNREAHQETQYF.

The chain combines TRBV14 with TRBJ1-1, with 8 bases lining up with TRBD1. Trimming removed 6 bases from V and 1 base from J; junction bases left unmatched: 16. The CDR3 consists of 18 residues. Germline V gene sequence: CDR1 SGHDN, CDR2 FVKESK. CDR3 in amino acids: CASSPGGGQDEGNTEAFF. The CDR3 bases are TGTGCCAGCAGTCCCGGGGGGGGACAGGACGAGGGGAACACTGAAGCTTTCTTT.

The chain employs TRBV28 and TRBJ1-3; no clear D gene. CDR1 is MDHEN, CDR2 SYDVKM, per germline. The V end was cut by 3 bases, the J end by 3 bases, with 12 bases between. This CDR3 has 15 amino acids. CDR3 bases: TGTGCCAGCAGTTTCGTCGGTCAGAATGGAAACACCATATATTTT. As protein: CASSFVGQNGNTIYF.

The CDR3 coding sequence is TGTGCCAGCCGTAGGTGGGACAGGGAGGTTGAACGACTATCCGAGCAGTACTTC. Its translation: CASRRWDREVERLSEQYF. J is TRBJ2-7 and V is TRBV28, with 9 bases identical to TRBD1. The CDR3 length is 18 residues. Germline assignment: CDR1 MDHEN and CDR2 SYDVKM. Trimming took 8 bases from V and 6 from J; bases not matched to a gene: 23.

J is TRBJ2-2 and V is TRBV4-3; D is ambiguous. V was cut by 6 bases and J by 7 bases, with 12 bases left in between. Germline CDR1 reads LGHNA; CDR2 reads YSLEER. This CDR3 is built from 13 residues. DNA of the CDR3: TGCGCCAGCAGGGGCCTACCACACGGGGAGCTGTTTTTT. Translated, it gives CASRGLPHGELFF.

CDR3: CASSLGLTYEQYF. Written as DNA, the CDR3 is TGTGCCAGCAGCTTGGGTCTGACTTACGAGCAGTACTTC. This chain links TRBV5-8 with TRBJ2-7; D remains ambiguous. The CDR3 is 13 residues long. Trimming removed 0 bases from V and 4 bases from J, with 8 bases in between. Germline values: CDR1 SGHTS, CDR2 YDEGEE.

The chain combines TRBV5-1 with TRBJ1-2; D is uncertain. With 4 bases removed from V and 4 bases from J, the gap between germline ends came to 8 bases. The germline V gene has CDR1 SGHRS and CDR2 YFSETQ. This CDR3 is built from 12 residues. CDR3 sequence (DNA): TGCGCCAGCAGCGATGGACGCTATGGCTACACCTTC. Amino acid sequence: CASSDGRYGYTF.

CDR3 coding DNA: TGTGCCAGCAGCTTGGCGCGAGGGGGGGCTAAAACGGGAAACACCATATATTTT. Its translation: CASSLARGGAKTGNTIYF. V usage is TRBV5-6 and J usage is TRBJ1-3; possible D gene TRBD1, 6 bases. The ends were cut back, 0 bases at V and 4 bases at J, with 20 bases in the middle. Germline values: CDR1 SGHDT, CDR2 YYEEEE. The CDR3 is 18 amino acids.

This clone came up once. The chain has TRBV7-6 and TRBJ2-1, with 10 bases lining up with TRBD2. The V gene's germline CDR1 is SGHVS and CDR2 FNYEAQ. This CDR3 spans 15 amino acids. Trimming cost V 4 bases and J 3 bases; bases outside gene matches: 3. CDR3 coding DNA: TGTGCCAGCAGCTCCAAGCGGGGGGGCTACAATGAGCAGTTCTTC. It specifies CASSSKRGGYNEQFF. The full variable domain, completed using reference TRBV7-6 and TRBJ2-1, is GAGVSQSPRYKVTKRGQDVALRCDPISGHVSLYWYRQALGQGPEFLTYFNYEAQQDKSGLPNDRFSAERPEGSISTLTIQRTEQRDSAMYRCASSSKRGGYNEQFFGPGTRLTVL.

The chain carries TRBV4-2 and TRBJ2-2, with D maybe TRBD2 (6 bases). Germline V lookup: CDR1 LGHNA, CDR2 YNFKEQ. The CDR3 is made up of 16 amino acids. V gave up 2 bases and J gave up 3 bases, with 13 bases separating them. The CDR3 loop is CASSQLGRGDTGELFF. The CDR3 region has the DNA TGTGCCAGCAGCCAATTAGGGCGGGGCGACACCGGGGAGCTGTTTTTT.

This rearrangement joins TRBV29-1 to TRBJ2-3; unclear D gene. This CDR3 has 15 residues. CDR1 is SQVTM, CDR2 ANQGSEA, per germline. Trimming stripped 2 bases from V and 2 bases from J, with 14 bases between. The CDR3 spells CSVERSPNHTDTQYF. The CDR3 region has the DNA TGCAGCGTTGAAAGGTCCCCAAACCACACAGATACGCAGTATTTT.

This chain links TRBV5-1 with TRBJ2-5; possibly TRBD2 for D (7 bases). This CDR3 contains 14 residues. The germline V and J ends were trimmed by 6 bases and 5 bases, with 17 bases remaining between them. CDR1 and CDR2 from the germline V gene are SGHRS and YFSETQ. The CDR3 DNA is TGCGCCAGCAACCTCGGGGGGCTAGGGGAGACCCAGTACTTC. This codes for CASNLGGLGETQYF.

The chain is built from TRBV5-4 and TRBJ1-2; 8 bases are shared with TRBD1. Per germline, CDR1 SGHNT and CDR2 YYREEE (reference sequence). This CDR3 region has 15 residues. Trimming cost V 1 base and J 8 bases; bases outside gene matches: 10. The CDR3, as DNA: TGTGCCAGCAGCTTGCCCCGGGACAGGTCTTGGGGCTACACCTTC. It encodes CASSLPRDRSWGYTF.

The chain joins TRBV4-3 to TRBJ2-5, with D possibly being TRBD1 or TRBD2 (5 bases each). The V end lost 0 bases, the J end lost 3 bases, and 20 bases lay between the germline ends. Per the germline V gene, CDR1 is LGHNA and CDR2 is YSLEER. The CDR3 extends over 18 amino acids. In DNA form, the CDR3 reads TGCGCCAGCAGCCAAGATCCCCGGGGCCTCCTTACTAAAGAGACCCAGTACTTC. Protein sequence: CASSQDPRGLLTKETQYF.

The chain joins TRBV19 to TRBJ1-5; no clear D. The CDR3 spans 14 residues. The germline V gene encodes CDR1 LNHDA and CDR2 SQIVND (reference sequence). With 0 bases removed from V and 0 bases from J, the gap between germline ends came to 3 bases. CDR3 residues: CASSIDVSNQPQHF. The CDR3 nucleotides are TGTGCCAGTAGTATAGACGTTAGCAATCAGCCCCAGCATTTT.

This clone was seen only once. The rearrangement joins TRBV27 to TRBJ1-2; 7 nucleotides align to TRBD1. This CDR3 has 16 amino acids. The germline V gene encodes CDR1 MNHEY and CDR2 SMNVEV (reference sequence). The junction had 16 bases not matched to a gene; V was cut back by 8 bases and J by 4 bases. DNA for the CDR3: TGTGCCAGCCGCGGGACAGCTCCCTTAGACTCCTATGGCTACACCTTC. As protein: CASRGTAPLDSYGYTF.

V and J are TRBV12-2 and TRBJ2-3; no check of the table's D call, TRBD1, against the DNA was made. TRBV12-2 is labeled a pseudogene. The CDR3 runs 17 residues. This chain's CDR3 is CASRLAPDRGMPDTQYF. CDR3 bases: TGTGCAAGTCGCTTAGCGCCCGACAGGGGTATGCCAGATACGCAGTATTTT.

V is TRBV19 and J is TRBJ1-4, with a possible D match to TRBD1 (6 bases). Germline V CDR1 and CDR2: LNHDA, SQIVND (reference sequence). This CDR3 region has 16 residues. Trimming took 4 bases from V and 2 from J, leaving 14 bases between them. CDR3 loop: CASSTVGGRTNEKLFF. DNA for the CDR3: TGTGCCAGTAGTACTGTTGGGGGGCGTACTAATGAAAAACTGTTTTTT.

This rearrangement joins TRBV27 to TRBJ2-3; D may correspond to TRBD1 or TRBD2 (5 bases each). Trimming shortened V by 2 bases and J by 2 bases, and 32 bases separated the two germline ends. The CDR3 contains 22 residues. Germline V gene sequence: CDR1 MNHEY, CDR2 SMNVEV (reference sequence). The CDR3 sequence: CASSLTGGPSPGARLITDTQYF. The DNA for the CDR3 is TGTGCCAGCAGTTTAACAGGAGGACCCTCCCCCGGGGCACGACTAATCACAGATACGCAGTATTTT.

The chain couples TRBV5-1 to TRBJ1-1, with D uncertain. V was shortened by 5 bases and J by 0 bases, with 14 bases between the two germline ends. The germline CDR1 and CDR2 sequences are SGHRS and YFSETQ. There are 15 residues in the CDR3. CDR3 region: CASSYDSLLNTEAFF. The CDR3 nucleotides are TGCGCCAGCAGTTATGATTCGCTGCTGAACACTGAAGCTTTCTTT.

The rearrangement joins TRBV4-3 to TRBJ2-2; weak D call: TRBD2 (5 bases). Trimming stripped 6 bases from V and 4 bases from J, with 30 bases between. The V gene's germline CDR1 is LGHNA and CDR2 YSLEER. The CDR3 is 20 residues long. The DNA for the CDR3 is TGCGCCAGCAGTCCTTCACCCACCTTGGAAGATCCCGGAGGCACCGGGGAGCTGTTTTTT. It specifies CASSPSPTLEDPGGTGELFF.

The CDR3, as DNA: TGTGCCAGCAGTCCGACTAGCGGGGGGGCCATCTACAATGAGCAGTTCTTC. Amino acids: CASSPTSGGAIYNEQFF. The V call is TRBV27, the J call TRBJ2-1, with 14 positions matching TRBD2. The CDR3 is 17 residues long. After removal of 5 bases from V and 3 bases from J, the junction contained 6 bases not matched to a gene. Germline CDR1 reads MNHEY; CDR2 reads SMNVEV (reference sequence).

The V and J genes are TRBV7-9 and TRBJ1-1; D gene uncertain. The length of the CDR3 is 15 residues. V was pared by 4 bases and J by 4 bases, with 16 bases between. CDR1 is SEHNR and CDR2 is FQNEAQ in the germline V gene (reference sequence). In DNA form, the CDR3 reads TGTGCCAGCAGCTCACCAGTAGTCGGAGGCACTGAAGCTTTCTTT. Its protein is CASSSPVVGGTEAFF.

The genes are TRBV14 and TRBJ2-5; D is uncertain. The CDR3 covers 13 residues. V was shortened by 0 bases and J by 5 bases, with 7 bases between the two germline ends. Germline-derived CDR1 and CDR2 are SGHDN and FVKESK. The DNA for the CDR3 is TGTGCCAGCAGCCAAGACCAAAGTGAGACCCAGTACTTC. This encodes CASSQDQSETQYF.

J is TRBJ2-1 and V is TRBV2, with D possibly matching TRBD1 (5 bases). In germline, CDR1 is SNHLY, CDR2 FYNNEI. The V end lost 4 bases, the J end lost 6 bases, and 19 bases lay between the germline ends. The CDR3 runs to 16 residues. The CDR3 sequence: CASSVRSPPTGNEQFF. CDR3 DNA sequence: TGTGCCAGCAGTGTGAGATCCCCTCCTACAGGCAATGAGCAGTTCTTC. Complete variable domain (other parts from reference TRBV2 and TRBJ2-1): EPEVTQTPSHQVTQMGQEVILRCVPISNHLYFYWYRQILGQKVEFLVSFYNNEISEKSEIFDDQFSVERPDGSNFTLKIRSTKLEDSAMYFCASSVRSPPTGNEQFFGPGTRLTVL.